Listed here is a single T cell receptor beta chain. There is no known antigen for this receptor. No base quality values were provided; no much bigger clone lies one nucleotide off. V lost 2 bases and J lost 2 bases; the stretch between them is 8 bases long. The CDR3 runs 14 amino acids, cysteine and phenylalanine included. Only CDR3 DNA is held: 42 bases, read in frame from base 1. Per the germline V gene (reference sequence), WNHNN is the CDR1 and SYGVQD is the CDR2. These data belong to a study of shared clonotypes between healthy human individuals (dated by TCRdb to 2018 to 2020). About the full investigation: A couple of women and three men aged 18 to 49 years were included in the cohort. Leukapheresis yielded between about 0.8 and 8.9 billion PBMCs per donor. Blood TCR repertoires of roughly 5 healthy adults were deeply sequenced to estimate repertoire size and the extent of clonotype sharing between individuals. For each donor, CD4 naive and CD4 memory were each given three plates, CD8 naive was given two plates, and CD8 memory was given one plate. To increase sequencing depth and limit assay-specific biases, TCR repertoire library preparation and sequencing were carried out by different laboratories using diverse techniques.

Using the deep immunoSEQ assay, TCR CDR3 regions were amplified from genomic DNA by multiplex PCR. For each cell subset, the extracted genomic DNA was distributed evenly across all wells of several immunoSEQ 96-well plates, and each plate served as one replicate. For sorted subsets, approximately 210 ng of genomic DNA, equivalent to some 33,000 T cell genomes, went into each replicate PCR. The purified libraries were quantified using a Qubit 3.0 fluorometer, sized with a Bioanalyzer 2100, and then quantified again using the KAPA Library Quantification kit. Each immunoSEQ 96-well plate was sequenced on its own single-read 150-cycle Illumina NextSeq 550 flow cell. Concerning the study's data processing: The immunoSEQ output contained only junctional sequences without quality scores, so filtering could not match that applied to full-length reads. Sequences were annotated with PyIR, a Python wrapper for IgBLAST v1.9, using IMGT germline references to assign V/J genes and CDR3. Any read was removed if the V/J assignment was weak (E-value above 1e-6), the CDR3 was missing, or the read contained stop codons, out-of-frame junctions, or ambiguous translated residues. A V3J clonotype was defined by an identical inferred V gene, J gene, and CDR3 amino acid sequence. To compute the percentage overlap between repertoires, the number of shared unique clonotypes was divided by the size of the smaller repertoire. Richness of each repertoire was evaluated using RTK rarefaction, the Chao1 estimator, and Recon v2.1 estimates of unobserved clonotypes. For all TCRbeta clonotypes obtained by the gDNA method from several donors, generation probabilities were computed with OLGA. TCRdb obtained this table from immuneACCESS and retained in-frame rearrangements with V and J assigned. These tables miss some clones; where compared with another copy, unresolved V genes account for less than half of the shortfall, and the remainder is unexplained. V, J and clone size reflect that table, while D and trimming were determined from the DNA. The table for this sample lists over 2 million clones; 85% to 95% of them were counted only once. Of the sample, 0.85% to 1.3% falls within the top ten clones.

For the CD8 naive samples, CD45RO-negative cells were positively selected for CCR7, yielding a CD45RA+CCR7+ population from which TemRA cells were excluded. Donors were healthy HIV-negative adults with no recently reported acute infections or vaccinations. Only Caucasian adults living in Nashville, Tennessee, USA were represented among the donors. Blood was obtained by leukapheresis, after which PBMCs were separated by Ficoll-Histopaque density gradient centrifugation and cryopreserved in liquid nitrogen vapor phase. Analytical flow cytometry was used to check the purity and quantity of each magnetically sorted T cell population. Each sorted fraction had its genomic DNA isolated and then quantified by UV absorbance on a Nanodrop 2000c. The research as a whole found: Sampling was restricted to blood, and TCR repertoires in tissue are likely to differ from TCR repertoires in blood. The small number of donors limited the genetic and exposure-history diversity represented. Even with the large sequencing depth, rarefaction of the sorted-subset datasets indicated that sequencing was incomplete. Higher generation probabilities were observed for clonotypes shared by all four sorted-subset donors than for non-shared clonotypes. Naive subsets generally had larger estimated clonotype richness than memory subsets did. Approximately 5% of naive CD4, 3.5% of naive CD8, 2.3% of memory CD4, and 0.35% to 0.5% of memory CD8 clonotypes were shared across several donors. Pairwise subsampling led to the expectation that sequencing depth would affect the degree of clonotype sharing among donors.

The chain is made from TRBV10-1 and TRBJ2-3, with the D gene uncertain. The receptor's source is a man aged 18 to 29 in good health. Sample: naive CD8+ T cells sorted from blood. Reading the label with the study, this specimen's cell subset or site is: CD45RA+CCR7+. The DNA is TGCGCCAGCAGTGAGCTCGGACCCACAGATACGCAGTATTTT. It specifies CASSELGPTDTQYF.